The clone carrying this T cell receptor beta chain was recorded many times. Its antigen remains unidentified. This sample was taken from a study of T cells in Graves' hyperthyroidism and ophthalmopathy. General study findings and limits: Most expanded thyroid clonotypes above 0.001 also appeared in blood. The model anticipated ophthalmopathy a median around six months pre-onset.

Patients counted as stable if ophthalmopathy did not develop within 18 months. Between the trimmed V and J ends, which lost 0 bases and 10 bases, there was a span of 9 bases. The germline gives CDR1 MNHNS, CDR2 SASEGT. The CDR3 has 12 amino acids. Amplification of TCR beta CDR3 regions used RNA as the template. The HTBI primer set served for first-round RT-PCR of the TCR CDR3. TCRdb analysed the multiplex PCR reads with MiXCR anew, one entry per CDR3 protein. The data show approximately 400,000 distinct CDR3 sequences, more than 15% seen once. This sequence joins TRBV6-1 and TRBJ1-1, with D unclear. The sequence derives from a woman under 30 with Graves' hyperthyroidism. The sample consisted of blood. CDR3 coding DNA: TGTGCCAGCAGTGAAGCAAGGACCCGAGCTTTCTTT. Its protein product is CASSEARTRAFF.